Below are 26 T cell receptor beta chains sequenced from a single sample in a study of cytomegalovirus exposure and HLA in healthy donors. Here immunoSEQ multiplex PCR was the method, and the copy in TCRdb shows in-frame clones only, minus some. The sample lists 150,000 to 200,000 clones; less than 85% were seen once. The sample taken for sequencing was PBMCs. The receptors shown here come from a man aged 18 to 30 in good health and CMV-seropositive.

The chain employs TRBV28 and TRBJ2-6; D is possibly TRBD1 (6 bases). The CDR3 consists of 15 residues. V lost 5 bases and J lost 1, with 9 bases in between. Germline V gives CDR1 MDHEN, CDR2 SYDVKM. CDR3: CASSPDSSGANVLTF. As DNA, the CDR3 is TGTGCCAGCAGTCCGGACAGTTCTGGGGCCAACGTCCTGACTTTC.

A single count supports this clone. The chain couples TRBV7-6 to TRBJ1-6; 7 nucleotides align to TRBD1. The CDR3 spans 14 residues. V was clipped by 4 bases and J by 8 bases; unmatched bases: 5. CDR1 and CDR2 (germline): SGHVS, FNYEAQ. This CDR3 is CASSSGTVDSPLHF. The CDR3 nucleotides are TGTGCCAGCAGCTCGGGGACAGTTGATTCACCCCTCCACTTT.

The rearrangement joins TRBV27 to TRBJ2-1; 10 bases map to TRBD2. The CDR3 has 21 amino acids. Germline CDR1 and CDR2: MNHEY and SMNVEV (reference sequence). Trimming took 3 bases from V and 0 from J; bases not matched to a gene: 17. The chain's CDR3 is CASSFQRLVAGGDRSYNEQFF. CDR3 sequence (DNA): TGTGCCAGCAGTTTTCAGAGATTGGTAGCGGGAGGCGACCGCTCCTACAATGAGCAGTTCTTC.

V usage is TRBV19 and J usage is TRBJ1-5; D is unresolved. The CDR3 is 15 amino acids. In germline, CDR1 is LNHDA, CDR2 SQIVND (reference sequence). V gave up 4 bases and J gave up 0 bases, with 10 bases separating them. The DNA for the CDR3 is TGTGCCAGTAGTAAGGAGGGTTATAGCAATCAGCCCCAGCATTTT. The encoded protein is CASSKEGYSNQPQHF.

This clone is a singleton in its sample. The chain has TRBV28 and TRBJ1-5, with D maybe TRBD1 (6 bases). This CDR3 region has 17 residues. In germline, CDR1 is MDHEN, CDR2 SYDVKM. The ends were cut back, 4 bases at V and 4 bases at J, with 20 bases in the middle. CDR3 sequence: CASSSGQHSSYNQPQHF. The CDR3 nucleotides are TGTGCCAGCAGTTCCGGACAGCACTCCTCTTATAATCAGCCCCAGCATTTT.

The gene calls are TRBV5-6 and TRBJ1-2; 9 nucleotides align to TRBD1. Trimming removed 4 bases from V and 4 bases from J; junction bases left unmatched: 8. Per the germline V gene, CDR1 is SGHDT and CDR2 is YYEEEE. The CDR3 loop spans 15 amino acids. This CDR3 is CASSGDRAVGYGYTF. As DNA, the CDR3 is TGTGCCAGCAGCGGGGACAGGGCTGTGGGCTATGGCTACACCTTC.

V gene TRBV5-4 combines with J gene TRBJ1-4; TRBD1 agrees at 9 bases. J gave up 7 bases and V 2 bases, and 6 bases lay outside the gene matches. The CDR3 consists of 15 residues. Germline lookup yields CDR1 SGHNT and CDR2 YYREEE (reference sequence). CDR3 in DNA: TGTGCCAGCAGCTTAATGGGGACAGGGAGTGAAAAACTGTTTTTT. Protein product: CASSLMGTGSEKLFF.

The V gene is TRBV2, the J gene TRBJ1-4; 7 positions agree with TRBD1. The germline CDR1 and CDR2 sequences are SNHLY and FYNNEI. Unmatched junction bases numbered 8, after V lost 5 bases and J lost 5 bases. This CDR3 has 15 residues. The CDR3 DNA reads TGTGCCAGCAGTCCCGCGACAGGGAAGAATGAAAAACTGTTTTTT. Protein product: CASSPATGKNEKLFF.

The chain uses TRBV28 and TRBJ2-1; tentative D call: TRBD2 (7 bases). Germline V gene lookup returns CDR1 MDHEN and CDR2 SYDVKM. Trimming took off 2 bases at V and 4 bases at J, with 12 bases between the two ends. The CDR3 has 15 amino acids. CDR3 sequence reads: CASSLPGGRYNEQFF. Here the CDR3 DNA reads TGTGCCAGCAGTTTACCGGGGGGCCGATACAATGAGCAGTTCTTC. Using reference TRBV28 and TRBJ2-1 for the parts outside the CDR3, the full variable domain is DVKVTQSSRYLVKRTGEKVFLECVQDMDHENMFWYRQDPGLGLRLIYFSYDVKMKEKGDIPEGYSVSREKKERFSLILESASTNQTSMYLCASSLPGGRYNEQFFGPGTRLTVL.

The chain joins TRBV7-2 to TRBJ1-1; no definite D call. This CDR3 region has 16 residues. V lost 1 base and J 2 bases, leaving 14 bases between the germline ends. From germline, CDR1 is SGHTA and CDR2 FQGNSA. In DNA form, the CDR3 reads TGTGCCAGCAGCTTAGTTAGCCAGAGCCGAAACACTGAAGCTTTCTTT. Protein sequence: CASSLVSQSRNTEAFF.

The chain recombines TRBV19 with TRBJ2-5, with TRBD2 matching over 8 bases. CDR3 length: 13 residues. Germline values: CDR1 LNHDA, CDR2 SQIVND (reference sequence). The J segment lost 4 bases and the V segment lost 6 bases, leaving 4 bases of the junction unmatched. As DNA, the CDR3 is TGTGCCAGTAGCCCCAGCGGGGGAGAGACCCAGTACTTC. This encodes CASSPSGGETQYF.

This chain uses TRBV27 with TRBJ1-1; no clear D. V shed 7 bases and J shed 7 bases, with 16 bases lying between them. Per germline, CDR1 MNHEY and CDR2 SMNVEV (reference sequence). CDR3 size: 13 residues. Here the CDR3 reads CASTPEGRGEAFF. The CDR3 nucleotides are TGTGCCAGCACCCCAGAGGGCCGAGGTGAAGCTTTCTTT.

The DNA for the CDR3 is TGCGCCAGCAGTGCCCATAGATTAACGAACACTGAAGCTTTCTTT. Translation: CASSAHRLTNTEAFF. The chain is built from TRBV5-1 and TRBJ1-1; no definite D call. The V gene's germline CDR1 is SGHRS and CDR2 YFSETQ. Trimming removed 5 bases from V and 1 base from J, with 15 bases in between. This CDR3 contains 15 residues.

The rearrangement links TRBV19 to TRBJ1-3; D might be TRBD1 (5 bases). Germline V lookup: CDR1 LNHDA, CDR2 SQIVND (reference sequence). CDR3 length equals 14 residues. V was shortened by 3 bases and J by 1 base, with 7 bases between the two germline ends. The CDR3 DNA follows: TGTGCCAGTAGTATCCGGGGGTCTGGAAACACCATATATTTT. This sequence encodes CASSIRGSGNTIYF.

The chain has TRBV19 and TRBJ2-7, with 7 bases lining up with TRBD1. Looked up from germline, CDR1 is LNHDA and CDR2 is SQIVND (reference sequence). The CDR3 sequence is 15 residues long. With 5 bases clipped from V and 2 bases from J, the junction kept 9 bases outside the gene matches. CDR3 in amino acids: CASSPLTGAPYEQYF. In DNA form, the CDR3 reads TGTGCCAGTAGTCCCCTTACAGGGGCCCCCTACGAGCAGTACTTC.

The chain is built from TRBV7-9 and TRBJ2-5, with D perhaps TRBD1 (5 bases). Germline V lookup: CDR1 SEHNR, CDR2 FQNEAQ (reference sequence). Trimming removed 1 base at V and 5 bases at J, with 20 bases between. The CDR3 consists of 17 residues. The CDR3 is CASSLGMGSGRVETQYF. In DNA form, the CDR3 reads TGTGCCAGCAGCTTAGGGATGGGTTCGGGCAGGGTTGAGACCCAGTACTTC.

The V call is TRBV27, the J call TRBJ1-2; no reliable D call. Germline assignment: CDR1 MNHEY and CDR2 SMNVEV (reference sequence). CDR3 length: 14 amino acids. Trimming removed 0 bases from V and 1 base from J, with 6 bases in between. The CDR3 is CASSLSRNNYGYTF. CDR3 nucleotides: TGTGCCAGCAGTTTATCGCGGAATAACTATGGCTACACCTTC.

This sequence joins TRBV5-5 and TRBJ1-1; no clear D gene. The CDR3 contains 14 residues. Germline V CDR1 and CDR2: SGHKS, YYEKEE (reference sequence). Trimming shortened V by 0 bases and J by 3 bases, and 9 bases separated the two germline ends. CDR3 protein: CASSLVGEDTEAFF. The CDR3 DNA reads as TGTGCCAGCAGCTTGGTTGGTGAGGACACTGAAGCTTTCTTT.

The chain combines TRBV6-5 with TRBJ1-2; D is uncertain. V lost 5 bases, J lost 7 bases, and 14 bases lay in between. Germline CDR1 is MNHEY and CDR2 is SVGAGI. This CDR3 is built from 13 residues. The CDR3 DNA follows: TGTGCCAGCAGTATAGACGCGGGTCGTGGCTACACCTTC. Protein product: CASSIDAGRGYTF.

The chain couples TRBV2 to TRBJ2-1, with D possibly matching TRBD2 (5 bases). V lost 1 base, J lost 0 bases, and 10 bases lay in between. The germline gives CDR1 SNHLY, CDR2 FYNNEI. CDR3 length: 16 residues. CDR3 protein: CASSEGSRASYNEQFF. In DNA form, the CDR3 reads TGTGCCAGCAGTGAAGGTTCGCGGGCCTCCTACAATGAGCAGTTCTTC.

This chain uses TRBV7-9 with TRBJ2-3, with D possibly matching TRBD2 (5 bases). The CDR3 consists of 16 residues. Germline CDR1 and CDR2: SEHNR and FQNEAQ (reference sequence). Trimming stripped 2 bases from V and 5 bases from J, with 17 bases between. Written as DNA, the CDR3 is TGTGCCAGCAGCTTACGAAGCGGCTACTTTGGAGATACGCAGTATTTT. This translates into CASSLRSGYFGDTQYF. Supplemented by reference TRBV7-9 and TRBJ2-3, the full variable domain reads DTGVSQNPRHKITKRGQNVTFRCDPISEHNRLYWYRQTLGQGPEFLTYFQNEAQLEKSRLLSDRFSAERPKGSFSTLEIQRTEQGDSAMYLCASSLRSGYFGDTQYFGPGTRLTVL.

V and J are TRBV11-1 and TRBJ2-1; unclear D gene. From germline, CDR1 is SGHAT and CDR2 FQDESV (reference sequence). The V end lost 5 bases, the J end lost 10 bases, and 9 bases lay between the germline ends. The CDR3 consists of 11 residues. DNA of the CDR3: TGTGCCAGCAGCGCCTTGAGGGAGCAGTTCTTC. Translated, it gives CASSALREQFF.

This chain connects TRBV13 to TRBJ2-3; D gene ambiguous. The length of the CDR3 is 15 residues. Germline CDR1 is PRHDT and CDR2 is FYEKMQ (reference sequence). The V end was cut by 2 bases, the J end by 2 bases, with 11 bases between. DNA of the CDR3: TGTGCCAGCAGCTTAACAGCCTCAGTCACAGATACGCAGTATTTT. Translated, it gives CASSLTASVTDTQYF.

V is TRBV5-4 and J is TRBJ2-5, with TRBD1 identical over 12 bases. Germline CDR1 reads SGHNT; CDR2 reads YYREEE (reference sequence). CDR3 length equals 17 residues. Trimming removed 2 bases from V and 4 bases from J; junction bases left unmatched: 9. CDR3 bases: TGTGCCAGCAGCTTCGCAATGGGGACAGGGGGCCGAGAGACCCAGTACTTC. Translated, it gives CASSFAMGTGGRETQYF.

This clone was observed a few times. The rearrangement links TRBV30 to TRBJ2-7; tentatively, D is TRBD1 (6 bases). V shed 2 bases and J shed 5 bases, with 19 bases lying between them. Germline lookup yields CDR1 GTSNPN and CDR2 SVGIG (reference sequence). The CDR3 spans 15 residues. The CDR3 loop reads CAWSTGTSRNDEQYF. For the CDR3, the DNA is TGTGCCTGGAGTACAGGGACATCTAGAAACGACGAGCAGTACTTC.

The chain joins TRBV5-1 to TRBJ2-7, with TRBD2 matching over 9 bases. The V gene's germline CDR1 is SGHRS and CDR2 YFSETQ. This CDR3 has 13 residues. Losses at the gene ends were 1 base for V and 5 bases for J; bases not matched to a gene: 1. The CDR3 spells CASSLIAGDEQYF. The CDR3 DNA reads as TGCGCCAGCAGCTTGATAGCGGGGGACGAGCAGTACTTC.